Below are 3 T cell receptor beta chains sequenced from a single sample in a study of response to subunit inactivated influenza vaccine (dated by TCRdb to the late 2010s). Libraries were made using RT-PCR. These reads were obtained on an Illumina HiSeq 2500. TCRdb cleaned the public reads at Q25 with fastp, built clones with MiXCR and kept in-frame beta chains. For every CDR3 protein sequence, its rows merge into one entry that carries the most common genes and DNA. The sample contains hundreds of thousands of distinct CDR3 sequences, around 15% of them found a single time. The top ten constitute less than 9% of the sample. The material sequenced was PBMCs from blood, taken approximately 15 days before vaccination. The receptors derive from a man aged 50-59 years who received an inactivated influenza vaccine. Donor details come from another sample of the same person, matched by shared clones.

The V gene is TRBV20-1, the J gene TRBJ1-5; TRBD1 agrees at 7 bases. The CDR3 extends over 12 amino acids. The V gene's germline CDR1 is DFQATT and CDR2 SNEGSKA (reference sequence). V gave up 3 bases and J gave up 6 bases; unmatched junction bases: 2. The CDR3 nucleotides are TGCAGTGCTAGGCAGGGGGTTCAGCCCCAGCATTTT. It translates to CSARQGVQPQHF.

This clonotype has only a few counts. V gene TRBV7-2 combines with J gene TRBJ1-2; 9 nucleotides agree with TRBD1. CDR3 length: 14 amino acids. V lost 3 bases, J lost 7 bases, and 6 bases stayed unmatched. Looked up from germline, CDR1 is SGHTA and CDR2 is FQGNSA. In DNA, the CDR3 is TGTGCCAGCAGCTTTCGACAGGGGGAGGTTGGCTACACCTTC. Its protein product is CASSFRQGEVGYTF.

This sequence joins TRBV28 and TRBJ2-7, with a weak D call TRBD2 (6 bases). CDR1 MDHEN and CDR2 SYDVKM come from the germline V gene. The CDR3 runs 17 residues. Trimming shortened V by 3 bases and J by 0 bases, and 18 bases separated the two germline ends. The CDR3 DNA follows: TGTGCCAGCAGTTTGAGTGAGGGGAGGCCCAGCTCCTACGAGCAGTACTTC. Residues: CASSLSEGRPSSYEQYF.